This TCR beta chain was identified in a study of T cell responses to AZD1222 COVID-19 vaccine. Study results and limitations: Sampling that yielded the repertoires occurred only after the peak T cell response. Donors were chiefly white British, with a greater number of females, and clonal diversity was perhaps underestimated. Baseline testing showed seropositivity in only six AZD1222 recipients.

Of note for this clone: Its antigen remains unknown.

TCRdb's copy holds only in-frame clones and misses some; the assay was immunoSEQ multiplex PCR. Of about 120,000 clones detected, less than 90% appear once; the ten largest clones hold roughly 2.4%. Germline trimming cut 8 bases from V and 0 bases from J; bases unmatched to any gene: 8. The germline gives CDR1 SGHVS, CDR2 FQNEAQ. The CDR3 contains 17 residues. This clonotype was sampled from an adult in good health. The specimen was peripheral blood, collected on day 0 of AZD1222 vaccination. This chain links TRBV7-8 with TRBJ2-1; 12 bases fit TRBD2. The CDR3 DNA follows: TGTGCCAGCCTTCTAGCGGGAGGGAGGAGCTCCTACAATGAGCAGTTCTTC. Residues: CASLLAGGRSSYNEQFF.